Here is one T cell receptor (beta chain) with its context. This entry comes from a study of blood T cell repertoires in COVID-19. Study details: The United States, Italy and Spain were the sources of the acute and convalescent COVID-19 samples. Sources were T cells, B-cell-depleted T cells, or PBMCs; the material itself was cDNA or gDNA.

J gave up 0 bases and V 6 bases, and 1 base lay outside the gene matches. The CDR3 sequence is 13 residues long. Germline V lookup: CDR1 SNHLY, CDR2 FYNNEI. This table comes from immunoSEQ multiplex PCR, and its TCRdb copy is limited to in-frame clones, with some not included. Of 75,000 to 90,000 clones in the sample, 86% were seen once. The chain joins TRBV2 to TRBJ1-1, with 7 positions matching TRBD1. Sequenced sample: peripheral blood. The clonotype originates from a man in his fifties or sixties with active COVID-19. CDR3: CASRDRLNTEAFF. The CDR3 DNA reads as TGTGCCAGCAGGGACAGGTTGAACACTGAAGCTTTCTTT. Full variable domain (remainder filled in from reference TRBV2 and TRBJ1-1): EPEVTQTPSHQVTQMGQEVILRCVPISNHLYFYWYRQILGQKVEFLVSFYNNEISEKSEIFDDQFSVERPDGSNFTLKIRSTKLEDSAMYFCASRDRLNTEAFFGQGTRLTVV.